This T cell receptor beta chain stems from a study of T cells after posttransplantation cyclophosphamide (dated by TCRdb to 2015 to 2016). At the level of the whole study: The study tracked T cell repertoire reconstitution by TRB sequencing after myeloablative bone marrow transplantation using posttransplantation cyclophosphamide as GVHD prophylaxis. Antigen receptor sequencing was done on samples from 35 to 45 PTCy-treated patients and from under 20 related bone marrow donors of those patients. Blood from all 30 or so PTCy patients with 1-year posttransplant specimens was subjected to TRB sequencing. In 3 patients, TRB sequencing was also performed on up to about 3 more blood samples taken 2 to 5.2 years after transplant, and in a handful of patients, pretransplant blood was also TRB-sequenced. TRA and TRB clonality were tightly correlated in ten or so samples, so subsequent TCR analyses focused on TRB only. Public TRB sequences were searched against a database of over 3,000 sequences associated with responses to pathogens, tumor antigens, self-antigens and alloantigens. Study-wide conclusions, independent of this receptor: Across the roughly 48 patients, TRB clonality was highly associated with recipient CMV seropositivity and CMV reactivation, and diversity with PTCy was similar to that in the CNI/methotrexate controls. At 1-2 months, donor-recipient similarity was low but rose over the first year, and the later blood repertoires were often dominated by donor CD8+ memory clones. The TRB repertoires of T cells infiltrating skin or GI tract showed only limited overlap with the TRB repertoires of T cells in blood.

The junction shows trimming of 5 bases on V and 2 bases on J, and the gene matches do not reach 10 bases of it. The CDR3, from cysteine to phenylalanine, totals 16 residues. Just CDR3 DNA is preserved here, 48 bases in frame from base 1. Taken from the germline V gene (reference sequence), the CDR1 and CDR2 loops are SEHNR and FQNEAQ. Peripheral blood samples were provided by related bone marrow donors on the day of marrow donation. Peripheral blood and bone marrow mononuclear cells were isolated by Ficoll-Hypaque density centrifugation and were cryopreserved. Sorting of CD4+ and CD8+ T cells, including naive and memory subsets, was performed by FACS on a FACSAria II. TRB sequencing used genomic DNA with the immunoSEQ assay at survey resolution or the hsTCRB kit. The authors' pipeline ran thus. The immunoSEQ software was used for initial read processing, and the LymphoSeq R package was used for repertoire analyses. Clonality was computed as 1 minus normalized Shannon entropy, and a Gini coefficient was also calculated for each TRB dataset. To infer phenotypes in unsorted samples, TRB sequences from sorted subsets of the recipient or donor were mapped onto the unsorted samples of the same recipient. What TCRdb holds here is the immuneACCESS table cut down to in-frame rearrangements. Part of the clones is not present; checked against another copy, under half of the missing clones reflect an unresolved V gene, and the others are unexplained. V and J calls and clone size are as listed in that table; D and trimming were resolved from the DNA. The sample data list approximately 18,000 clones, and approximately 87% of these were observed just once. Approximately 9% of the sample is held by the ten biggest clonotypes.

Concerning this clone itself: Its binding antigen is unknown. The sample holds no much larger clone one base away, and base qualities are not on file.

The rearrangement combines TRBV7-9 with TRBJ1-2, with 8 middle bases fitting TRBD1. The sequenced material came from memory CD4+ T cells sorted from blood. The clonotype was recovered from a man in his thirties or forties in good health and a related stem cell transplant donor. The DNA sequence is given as TGTGCCAGCAGCGTACAGACAGGGGTTGGGAACTATGGCTACACCTTC. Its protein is CASSVQTGVGNYGYTF.